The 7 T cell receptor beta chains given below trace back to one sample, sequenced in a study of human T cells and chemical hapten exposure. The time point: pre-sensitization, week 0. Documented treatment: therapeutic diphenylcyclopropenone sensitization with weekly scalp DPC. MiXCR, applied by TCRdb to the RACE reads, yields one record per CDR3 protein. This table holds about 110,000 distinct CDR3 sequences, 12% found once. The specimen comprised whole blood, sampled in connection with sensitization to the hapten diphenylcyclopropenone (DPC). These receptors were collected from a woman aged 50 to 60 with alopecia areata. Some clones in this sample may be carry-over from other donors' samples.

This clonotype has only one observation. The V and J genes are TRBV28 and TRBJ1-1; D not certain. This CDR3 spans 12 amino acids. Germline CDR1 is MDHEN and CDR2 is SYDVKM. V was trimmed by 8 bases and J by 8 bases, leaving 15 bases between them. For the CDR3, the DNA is TGTGCCAGCGGGGAACCGCGGGGAGAAGCTTTCTTT. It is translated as CASGEPRGEAFF.

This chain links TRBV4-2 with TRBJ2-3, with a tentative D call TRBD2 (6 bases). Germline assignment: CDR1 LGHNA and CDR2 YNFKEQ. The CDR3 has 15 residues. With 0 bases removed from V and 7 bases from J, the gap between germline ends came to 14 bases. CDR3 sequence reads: CASSQDLVSGHTQYF. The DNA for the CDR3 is TGTGCCAGCAGCCAAGATTTGGTTAGCGGACATACGCAGTATTTT.

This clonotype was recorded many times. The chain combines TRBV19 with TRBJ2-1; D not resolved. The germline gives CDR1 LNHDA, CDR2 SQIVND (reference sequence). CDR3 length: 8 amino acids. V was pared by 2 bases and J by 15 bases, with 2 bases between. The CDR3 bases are TGTGCCAGTAGTATACCGTTCTTC. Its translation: CASSIPFF.

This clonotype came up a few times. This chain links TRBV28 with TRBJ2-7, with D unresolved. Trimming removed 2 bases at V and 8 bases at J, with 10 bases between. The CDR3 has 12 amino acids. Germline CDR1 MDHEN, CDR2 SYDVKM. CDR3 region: CASSLSQTKQYF. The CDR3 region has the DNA TGTGCCAGCAGTTTAAGCCAGACCAAGCAGTACTTC.

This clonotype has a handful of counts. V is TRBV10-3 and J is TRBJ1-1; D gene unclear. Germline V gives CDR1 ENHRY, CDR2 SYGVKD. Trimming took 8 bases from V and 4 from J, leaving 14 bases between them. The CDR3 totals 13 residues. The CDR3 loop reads CAISRTFSTEAFF. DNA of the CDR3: TGTGCCATCTCTCGGACCTTCAGCACTGAAGCTTTCTTT.

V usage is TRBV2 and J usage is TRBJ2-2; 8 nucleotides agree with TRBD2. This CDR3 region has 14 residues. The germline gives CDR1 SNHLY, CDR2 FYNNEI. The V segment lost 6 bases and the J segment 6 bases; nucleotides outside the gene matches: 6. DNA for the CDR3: TGTGCCAGCAGCCCCCGGGAGGGGGCCGGGGAGCTGTTTTTT. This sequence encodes CASSPREGAGELFF.

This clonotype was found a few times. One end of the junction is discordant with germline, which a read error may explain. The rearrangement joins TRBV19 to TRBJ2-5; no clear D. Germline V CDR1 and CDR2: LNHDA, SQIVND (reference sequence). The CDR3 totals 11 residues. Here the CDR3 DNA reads TGTGCCAGTAGTATCGGTTCGTTGGTCCACTTC. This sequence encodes CASSIGSLVHF.